These T cell receptor beta chains were read from a single sample in a study of blood T cell repertoires in COVID-19. Using immunoSEQ multiplex PCR, the repertoire was profiled, and TCRdb retains in-frame clones only, with some absent. The table records about 88,000 clones, 90% of them present only once. The sequenced sample consisted of peripheral blood. The receptors stem from a young man with COVID-19, enrolled during active disease. The CDR3 runs from the conserved cysteine through the conserved F or W. D genes are given only for firm matches. Part of the rows lack a size; the others show once, few, many or a class for expanded clones.

D: -
J: TRBJ1-1
V: TRBV19
size: -
DNA: TGTGCCAGTAGTATTTCAGGCTTCTTGAACACTGAAGCTTTCTTT
CDR3: CASSISGFLNTEAFF

D: -
J: TRBJ1-5
V: TRBV28
size: few
DNA: TGTGCCAGCAGACCCCCCCGGAGGGGCGGGAATCAGCCCCAGCATTTT
CDR3: CASRPPRRGGNQPQHF

D: TRBD1
J: TRBJ2-7
V: TRBV5-1
size: -
DNA: TGCGCCAGCAGCTTGTCCCTTTGGCCCGACAGGGCACCCTACGAGCAGTACTTC
CDR3: CASSLSLWPDRAPYEQYF

D: -
J: TRBJ1-6
V: TRBV28
size: -
DNA: TGTGCCAGCAGTCAGGGGACCTCCTATAATTCACCCCTCCACTTT
CDR3: CASSQGTSYNSPLHF

D: TRBD2
J: TRBJ2-1
V: TRBV28
size: -
DNA: TGTGCCAGCAGTCCGATAGCGGGAGGCCCGAATGAGCAGTTCTTC
CDR3: CASSPIAGGPNEQFF

D: TRBD1
J: TRBJ1-3
V: TRBV7-9
size: -
DNA: TGTGCCAGCAGCTCGGACAGGGCGGGCGGAAACACCATATATTTT
CDR3: CASSSDRAGGNTIYF

D: TRBD1
J: TRBJ1-4
V: TRBV7-9
size: -
DNA: TGTGCCAGCAGCTCCCCGACAGGGGGCGGTGAAAAACTGTTTTTT
CDR3: CASSSPTGGGEKLFF

D: -
J: TRBJ2-5
V: TRBV7-8
size: once
DNA: TGTGCCAGCAGCCGGGACATAATAGAGACCCAGTACTTC
CDR3: CASSRDIIETQYF

D: TRBD2
J: TRBJ2-2
V: TRBV11-3
size: once
DNA: TGTGCCAGCAGCTTAAAGGGGGGGACTAGCGGGAGTGTCGGGGAGCTGTTTTTT
CDR3: CASSLKGGTSGSVGELFF

D: -
J: TRBJ2-3
V: TRBV6-4
size: -
DNA: TGTGCCAGCAGCCAATTAGGGGAGGGCACAGATACGCAGTATTTT
CDR3: CASSQLGEGTDTQYF

D: -
J: TRBJ2-7
V: TRBV28
size: -
DNA: TGTGCCAGCAGAAATGCTGACAGCTACGAGCAGTACTTC
CDR3: CASRNADSYEQYF

D: -
J: TRBJ2-1
V: TRBV19
size: -
DNA: TGTGCCAGTAAGGCCTACCTAGACAATGAGCAGTTCTTC
CDR3: CASKAYLDNEQFF

D: TRBD2
J: TRBJ2-1
V: TRBV11-2
size: -
DNA: TGTGCCAGCAGCTTACGGGAGGGCTACAATGAGCAGTTCTTC
CDR3: CASSLREGYNEQFF

D: TRBD1
J: TRBJ2-7
V: TRBV7-2
size: -
DNA: TGTGCCAGCAGCTTAGCGTCGACAGGGGGCCTAGCCCACTCCTACGAGCAGTACTTC
CDR3: CASSLASTGGLAHSYEQYF

D: -
J: TRBJ1-1
V: TRBV20-1
size: -
DNA: TGCAGTGCCCTAGCGAACACTGAAGCTTTCTTT
CDR3: CSALANTEAFF

D: -
J: TRBJ2-7
V: TRBV13
size: -
DNA: TGTGCCAGCAGCTCCCGTATAGGGGGTTCCTACGAGCAGTACTTC
CDR3: CASSSRIGGSYEQYF

D: TRBD1
J: TRBJ2-2
V: TRBV4-1
size: -
DNA: TGCGCCAGCAGCCAAGATGGTTGGGGACAGGGAGACACCGGGGAGCTGTTTTTT
CDR3: CASSQDGWGQGDTGELFF

D: -
J: TRBJ2-7
V: TRBV30
size: once
DNA: TGTGCCTGGAGTGGGGGGGACGGGAGTACCGCCTACGAGCAGTACTTC
CDR3: CAWSGGDGSTAYEQYF

D: -
J: TRBJ1-4
V: TRBV20-1
size: -
DNA: TGCAGTGCTAGTTTGGGCGAATCTGGGGGCAATGAAAAACTGCTTTTT
CDR3: CSASLGESGGNEKLLF

D: TRBD1
J: TRBJ1-3
V: TRBV28
size: -
DNA: TGTGCCAGCAGTTCCCCAGGGGGCTCTGGAAACACCATATATTTT
CDR3: CASSSPGGSGNTIYF

D: TRBD1
J: TRBJ1-4
V: TRBV7-8
size: -
DNA: TGTGCCAGCAGCTCCCGGACAGGACGGGCTGAAAAACTGTTTTTT
CDR3: CASSSRTGRAEKLFF

D: TRBD1
J: TRBJ1-5
V: TRBV28
size: -
DNA: TGTGCCAGCAGTTTTACAGGGACAGGGAAGAATCAGCCCCAGCATTTT
CDR3: CASSFTGTGKNQPQHF

D: TRBD1
J: TRBJ1-5
V: TRBV6-2/TRBV6-3
size: -
DNA: TGTGCCAGCAGTTACCGCCTACAGGGGTCTCCCCTGAGGCAGCCCCAGCATTTT
CDR3: CASSYRLQGSPLRQPQHF

D: TRBD1
J: TRBJ1-1
V: TRBV5-6
size: -
DNA: TGTGCCAGCAGCCCCGAGACAGGGCGGTGGGCTGAAGCTTTCTTT
CDR3: CASSPETGRWAEAFF

D: -
J: TRBJ1-2
V: TRBV18
size: once
DNA: TGTGCCAGCGACACCACCGGGAATGGCTACACCTTC
CDR3: CASDTTGNGYTF

D: -
J: TRBJ1-5
V: TRBV15
size: -
DNA: TGTGCCACCAGCAGAGATCAGGGCGGGGCCCAGCCCCAGCATTTT
CDR3: CATSRDQGGAQPQHF

D: TRBD2
J: TRBJ2-7
V: TRBV18
size: -
DNA: TGTGCCAGCTCACCACCAGCGGGGCCCCCCTACGAGCAGTACTTC
CDR3: CASSPPAGPPYEQYF

D: -
J: TRBJ1-1
V: TRBV5-5
size: -
DNA: TGTGCCAGCAGCCAGCGGGGCATGAACACTGAAGCTTTCTTT
CDR3: CASSQRGMNTEAFF

D: TRBD1
J: TRBJ1-6
V: TRBV6-5
size: few
DNA: TGTGCCAGCACCAGACAGGGCTATCGATCACCCCTCCACTTT
CDR3: CASTRQGYRSPLHF

D: -
J: TRBJ1-4
V: TRBV5-6
size: -
DNA: TGTGCCAGCAGCTTGCCGGGCGGGACCCATGAAAAACTGCTTTTT
CDR3: CASSLPGGTHEKLLF

D: TRBD1
J: TRBJ2-3
V: TRBV7-2
size: -
DNA: TGTGCCAGCAGCCCCGACAGGGGCGTGAATACGCAGTATTTT
CDR3: CASSPDRGVNTQYF

D: TRBD1
J: TRBJ2-2
V: TRBV30
size: -
DNA: TGTGCCTGGGGACAGGGGGCGGGGGAGCTGTTTTTT
CDR3: CAWGQGAGELFF

D: TRBD1
J: TRBJ2-1
V: TRBV19
size: -
DNA: TGTGCCAGTAGTATAGGGGCAGGGGGCTTGAATGAGCAGTTCTTC
CDR3: CASSIGAGGLNEQFF

D: -
J: TRBJ2-3
V: TRBV6-2/TRBV6-3
size: -
DNA: TGTGCCAGCAGTTTAGTGGGAGTAGGAGATACGCAGTATTTT
CDR3: CASSLVGVGDTQYF